A single sample gave rise to the 5 T cell receptor beta chains below, sequenced in a study of breast tumors, draining lymph nodes, adjacent tissues. Samples came from axillary lymph nodes draining the breast cancer. Via MiXCR, TCRdb re-called the multiplex PCR reads, giving one row per CDR3 protein. Among around 130,000 distinct CDR3 sequences listed, about 20% were seen once. The source material was axillary lymph node tissue. The receptors were gathered from a female donor with breast cancer. Some clones in this sample may be carry-over from other donors' samples.

A note on this clonotype: This may be a read error, as it is one base from a much larger clone. No conserved phenylalanine or tryptophan ends this CDR3, so it is likely a read error. The chain uses TRBV5-5 and TRBJ2-5; no clear D gene. V lost 2 bases and J 2 bases, leaving 10 bases between the germline ends. Germline-derived CDR1 and CDR2 are SGHKS and YYEKEE (reference sequence). CDR3 length: 14 amino acids. Written as DNA, the CDR3 is TGTGCCAGCAGCTTAGGTCCCGGACAAGAGACCCAGTACCTC. Translation gives CASSLGPGQETQYL.

This clonotype appeared many times. The chain couples TRBV5-8 to TRBJ1-3; D unresolved. Trimming removed 0 bases at V and 3 bases at J, with 1 base between. This CDR3 is built from 12 residues. From germline, CDR1 is SGHTS and CDR2 YDEGEE. CDR3 DNA sequence: TGTGCCAGCAGCTTGGTTGGAAACACCATATATTTT. Protein product: CASSLVGNTIYF. The whole variable domain, remainder taken from reference TRBV5-8 and TRBJ1-3, is EAGVTQSPTHLIKTRGQQATLRCSPISGHTSVYWYQQALGLGLQFLLWYDEGEERNRGNFPPRFSGRQFPNYSSELNVNALELEDSALYLCASSLVGNTIYFGEGSWLTVV.

This clonotype has a count of ten or more. This chain joins TRBV9 and TRBJ2-1, with TRBD2 identical over 7 bases. The V segment lost 3 bases and the J segment 4 bases; nucleotides outside the gene matches: 10. There are 16 residues in the CDR3. CDR1 is SGDLS, CDR2 YYNGEE, per germline. The DNA for the CDR3 is TGTGCCAGCAGCGGCCGGGAGGCGGGGCGATACAATGAGCAGTTCTTC. The encoded protein is CASSGREAGRYNEQFF.

This clonotype was picked up many times. V is TRBV5-6 and J is TRBJ2-7; 9 bases match TRBD1. V was clipped by 4 bases and J by 1 base; unmatched bases: 6. The CDR3 is 15 amino acids. Germline values: CDR1 SGHDT, CDR2 YYEEEE. This CDR3 is CASSPTGQGSYEQYF. The CDR3 DNA reads as TGTGCCAGCAGCCCAACGGGACAGGGTTCCTACGAGCAGTACTTC.

This clonotype has ten or more counts. This chain links TRBV19 with TRBJ2-2; no clear D gene. Trimming removed 8 bases from V and 1 base from J, with 11 bases in between. CDR1 is LNHDA, CDR2 SQIVND, per germline (reference sequence). This CDR3 has 14 residues. The CDR3, as DNA: TGTGCCAGTGCCGCTGATCAGAACACCGGGGAGCTGTTTTTT. It encodes CASAADQNTGELFF.